This TCR beta chain comes out of a study of cytomegalovirus exposure and HLA in healthy donors. Only one count was recorded for this clone. PCR was performed using 60 Vbeta and 13 Jbeta primers. The table came from immunoSEQ multiplex PCR; TCRdb's copy has only in-frame clones and leaves some out. The table lists about 140,000 clones, roughly 80% of them singletons. The CDR3 loop spans 16 amino acids. Germline CDR1 is SGDLS and CDR2 is YYNGEE. The V end was cut by 0 bases, the J end by 0 bases, with 12 bases between. The sequence came from a man between 18 and 35 years old in good health and CMV-seronegative. The rearrangement uses TRBV9 and TRBJ1-1; D possibly corresponds to TRBD1 (6 bases). Sequencing input: PBMCs. CDR3 residues: CASSVGAGAMNTEAFF. The CDR3 DNA is TGTGCCAGCAGCGTAGGGGCAGGGGCGATGAACACTGAAGCTTTCTTT.